This TCR beta chain was sequenced in a study of blood T cell repertoires in COVID-19. Study-wide background: Italy, Spain and the United States were the sources of the convalescent and acute COVID-19 samples.

The authors' processing: For nucleated cells, counts were estimated from reference gene primer amplification. Sequencing used immunoSEQ multiplex PCR; TCRdb keeps in-frame clones, though not all of them. The DNA was the basis for D and trimming; V, J and clone size are from that table. The table shows approximately 75,000 clones, with 80% to 90% occurring only once. Seattle cases were enrolled at active infection and followed longitudinally. With V trimmed by 6 bases and J by 0 bases, 10 bases remained unmatched. Germline V gene sequence: CDR1 MDHEN, CDR2 SYDVKM. The CDR3 spans 17 residues. The chain has TRBV28 and TRBJ1-3, with TRBD1 matching over 8 bases. Sequencing was carried out using peripheral blood. This receptor was taken from a man older than 75 with COVID-19, enrolled during active disease. The CDR3 loop reads CASRSGGVPSSGNTIYF. CDR3 nucleotide sequence: TGTGCCAGCAGATCAGGGGGCGTGCCTAGCTCTGGAAACACCATATATTTT. The full variable domain, with the rest looked up from reference TRBV28 and TRBJ1-3, is DVKVTQSSRYLVKRTGEKVFLECVQDMDHENMFWYRQDPGLGLRLIYFSYDVKMKEKGDIPEGYSVSREKKERFSLILESASTNQTSMYLCASRSGGVPSSGNTIYFGEGSWLTVV.